A selection of T cell receptor beta chains follows, all from one sample in a study of Ad26.COV2.S vaccination and SARS-CoV-2 variants. TCRdb keeps only in-frame clones here, not all; method: immunoSEQ multiplex PCR. The sample has 380,000 or so clones, 75% to 90% seen once; the top ten hold just under 5%. Specimen: peripheral blood, collected in a trial of Ad26.COV2.S vaccine versus placebo. The origin of the receptors is a person aged 18-65 years who received the Ad26.COV2.S COVID-19 vaccine or a placebo. The CDR3 runs from the conserved cysteine through the conserved F or W. A D gene is named only where the DNA matches it firmly. The size of a clone is reported for some rows only, either as once, few or many, or as a class for expanded clones.

size: .
D: .
J: TRBJ1-1
V: TRBV29-1
DNA: TGCAGCGTTGCCATGACAGACACTGAAGCTTTCTTT
CDR3: CSVAMTDTEAFF

size: few
D: .
J: TRBJ1-2
V: TRBV10-3
DNA: TGTGCCATCAGTGAGCCCGGGACCCTGGACGGCTACACCTTC
CDR3: CAISEPGTLDGYTF

size: .
D: .
J: TRBJ1-5
V: TRBV4-1
DNA: TGCGCCAGCAGCCAACCCATTGCTGGCAATCAGCCCCAGCATTTT
CDR3: CASSQPIAGNQPQHF

size: .
D: TRBD2
J: TRBJ2-7
V: TRBV18
DNA: TGTGCCAGCTCACCACCAGTGGCTAGCGGGATTGACGAGCAGTACTTC
CDR3: CASSPPVASGIDEQYF

size: .
D: .
J: TRBJ1-1
V: TRBV6-5
DNA: TGTGCCAGCATCCGGCAGGAGGACACTGAAGCTTTCTTT
CDR3: CASIRQEDTEAFF

size: .
D: .
J: TRBJ2-1
V: TRBV15
DNA: TGTGCCACCAGCAGACAGGGTTACAATGAGCAGTTCTTC
CDR3: CATSRQGYNEQFF

size: once
D: TRBD1
J: TRBJ2-7
V: TRBV29-1
DNA: TGCAGCGTTGGTGTGGACAGGAATTCCTACGAGCAGTACTTC
CDR3: CSVGVDRNSYEQYF

size: few
D: .
J: TRBJ1-1
V: TRBV5-5
DNA: TGTGCCAGCAGCTTGCAGGGTATGTGGAACACTGAAGCTTTCTTT
CDR3: CASSLQGMWNTEAFF

size: .
D: TRBD2
J: TRBJ2-3
V: TRBV10-3
DNA: TGTGCCATCAGTGAGGTGCGGGAGCCCACAGATACGCAGTATTTT
CDR3: CAISEVREPTDTQYF

size: .
D: TRBD2
J: TRBJ2-7
V: TRBV7-2
DNA: TGTGCCAGCAGCCCAGGGGGGGCTAGCGGGAGCTACGAGCAGTACTTC
CDR3: CASSPGGASGSYEQYF

size: .
D: .
J: TRBJ1-5
V: TRBV19
DNA: TGTGCCAGTAGTCGGAGCAATCAGCCCCAGCATTTT
CDR3: CASSRSNQPQHF

size: .
D: .
J: TRBJ2-1
V: TRBV7-9
DNA: TGTGCCAGCAGCTGGGTGGATGAGCAGTTCTTC
CDR3: CASSWVDEQFF

size: once
D: .
J: TRBJ2-2
V: TRBV7-3
DNA: TGTGCCAGCAGCCAAGGCCCGGGGAACACCGGGGAGCTGTTTTTT
CDR3: CASSQGPGNTGELFF

size: .
D: TRBD1
J: TRBJ2-7
V: TRBV9
DNA: TGTGCCAGCAGCGTAGGGGTGGGACAGGGGGCGCCCGAGCAGTACTTC
CDR3: CASSVGVGQGAPEQYF

size: once
D: .
J: TRBJ2-3
V: TRBV29-1
DNA: TGCAGCGTTGATGTGAGAAGGACAGCCGATACGCAGTATTTT
CDR3: CSVDVRRTADTQYF

size: .
D: .
J: TRBJ1-3
V: TRBV25-1
DNA: TGTGCCAGCAGAGGGGTGCGTGGGTCTGGAAACACCATATATTTT
CDR3: CASRGVRGSGNTIYF

size: .
D: .
J: TRBJ2-1
V: TRBV5-4
DNA: TGTGCCAGCAGCTTGGCCGACAGGTACAATGAGCAGTTCTTC
CDR3: CASSLADRYNEQFF

size: .
D: .
J: TRBJ1-2
V: TRBV7-8
DNA: TGTGCCAGCAGCTTAGGAGGGCCTAACTATGGCTACACCTTC
CDR3: CASSLGGPNYGYTF

size: few
D: .
J: TRBJ1-5
V: TRBV2
DNA: TGTGCCAGCAGTGAACAAGGAATCGATAGGCAGCCCCAGCATTTT
CDR3: CASSEQGIDRQPQHF

size: few
D: .
J: TRBJ1-5
V: TRBV18
DNA: TGTGCCAGCTCAGAAACGGGGGACCAGCCCCAGCATTTT
CDR3: CASSETGDQPQHF

size: .
D: .
J: TRBJ2-7
V: TRBV6-2/TRBV6-3
DNA: TGTGCCAGCAGTTACTGGGCAAAACGTAGCTCCTACGAGCAGTACTTC
CDR3: CASSYWAKRSSYEQYF

size: .
D: .
J: TRBJ2-3
V: TRBV5-5
DNA: TGTGCCAGCAGGAGCCTCACAGATACGCAGTATTTT
CDR3: CASRSLTDTQYF

size: .
D: TRBD1
J: TRBJ1-6
V: TRBV7-2
DNA: TGTGCCAGCAGCTCCCTGGGAGGGGGCGCCTATAATTCACCCCTCCACTTT
CDR3: CASSSLGGGAYNSPLHF

size: .
D: .
J: TRBJ1-1
V: TRBV10-3
DNA: TGTGCTACCAGGGCGGTGAACACTGAAGCTTTCTTT
CDR3: CATRAVNTEAFF